What follows are 8 T cell receptor beta chains derived from one specimen sequenced in a study of PD-1 blockade in classical Hodgkin lymphoma. The assay was immunoSEQ multiplex PCR, and TCRdb's table has in-frame clones only and misses some. The sample contains about 14,000 clones, roughly 77% of which appear only once. Each patient experienced a relapse that followed autologous stem cell transplantation, and brentuximab vedotin exposure varied. Sequenced here: peripheral blood mononuclear cells (PBMCs), sampled at baseline. The receptors originated from a human donor with classical Hodgkin lymphoma.

The rearrangement uses TRBV2 and TRBJ2-3; D tentatively fits TRBD1 or TRBD2 (5 bases each). Between the trimmed V and J ends, which lost 8 bases and 6 bases, there was a span of 21 bases. Germline V gene lookup returns CDR1 SNHLY and CDR2 FYNNEI. The CDR3 spans 15 residues. CDR3 DNA sequence: TGTGCCAGCGGGGGTCTAGGGAACGTGAGGGATACGCAGTATTTT. This translates into CASGGLGNVRDTQYF.

The chain recombines TRBV18 with TRBJ2-3; TRBD1 aligns across 11 bases. CDR3 size: 16 residues. Looked up from germline, CDR1 is KGHSH and CDR2 is LQKENI. J gave up 3 bases and V 5 bases, and 7 bases lay outside the gene matches. CDR3 sequence reads: CASSVVGTGGTDTQYF. The DNA of the CDR3 is TGTGCCAGCTCAGTCGTCGGGACAGGGGGAACAGATACGCAGTATTTT. The variable domain in full, completed from reference TRBV18 and TRBJ2-3, reads NAGVMQNPRHLVRRRGQEARLRCSPMKGHSHVYWYRQLPEEGLKFMVYLQKENIIDESGMPKERFSAEFPKEGPSILRIQQVVRGDSAAYFCASSVVGTGGTDTQYFGPGTRLTVL.

V is TRBV5-1 and J is TRBJ1-1, with D uncertain. Germline V CDR1 and CDR2: SGHRS, YFSETQ. The germline V and J ends were trimmed by 4 bases and 1 base, with 14 bases remaining between them. The CDR3 contains 15 residues. In nucleotides, the CDR3 is TGCGCCAGCAGCCCACGTCTTGGCCCGAACACTGAAGCTTTCTTT. Protein: CASSPRLGPNTEAFF.

This clone was observed a handful of times. This sequence joins TRBV30 and TRBJ1-1; D is unresolved. V lost 0 bases and J 8 bases, leaving 10 bases between the germline ends. Germline V gives CDR1 GTSNPN, CDR2 SVGIG (reference sequence). The CDR3 runs 12 residues. CDR3 sequence: CAWSVLLQEAFF. The CDR3 DNA reads as TGTGCCTGGAGTGTACTCCTCCAAGAAGCTTTCTTT.

V usage is TRBV20-1 and J usage is TRBJ2-7; unclear D gene. The CDR3 sequence is 11 residues long. V was trimmed by 6 bases and J by 2 bases, leaving 8 bases between them. Germline values: CDR1 DFQATT, CDR2 SNEGSKA (reference sequence). The DNA for the CDR3 is TGCAGTGCAACACCTACCTACGAGCAGTACTTC. Its translation: CSATPTYEQYF.

The genes are TRBV7-9 and TRBJ1-1; 8 positions match TRBD1. The J segment lost 2 bases and the V segment lost 3 bases, leaving 5 bases of the junction unmatched. From germline, CDR1 is SEHNR and CDR2 FQNEAQ (reference sequence). This CDR3 is built from 15 residues. CDR3 sequence reads: CASSLGQAGNTEAFF. CDR3 coding DNA: TGTGCCAGCAGCTTGGGACAGGCTGGCAACACTGAAGCTTTCTTT. Together with reference TRBV7-9 and TRBJ1-1, the CDR3 gives the full variable domain: DTGVSQNPRHKITKRGQNVTFRCDPISEHNRLYWYRQTLGQGPEFLTYFQNEAQLEKSRLLSDRFSAERPKGSFSTLEIQRTEQGDSAMYLCASSLGQAGNTEAFFGQGTRLTVV.

The chain carries TRBV19 and TRBJ1-1, with 9 bases identical to TRBD1. Germline CDR1 reads LNHDA; CDR2 reads SQIVND (reference sequence). This CDR3 comprises 14 residues. V shed 9 bases and J 10 bases; nucleotides not matched to a gene: 15. The CDR3 loop is CASLTGTGSVVAFF. The CDR3 nucleotides read TGTGCCAGCCTAACAGGGACAGGGAGCGTGGTAGCTTTCTTT.

This clone has more than one count but fewer than ten. The chain recombines TRBV9 with TRBJ1-4; no firm D call. CDR1 is SGDLS, CDR2 YYNGEE, per germline. The CDR3 is 15 amino acids. Deletions cut 3 bases from V and 2 bases from J, with 11 bases between. The CDR3 spells CASSATKATNEKLFF. The DNA for the CDR3 is TGTGCCAGCAGCGCGACAAAGGCCACTAATGAAAAACTGTTTTTT.